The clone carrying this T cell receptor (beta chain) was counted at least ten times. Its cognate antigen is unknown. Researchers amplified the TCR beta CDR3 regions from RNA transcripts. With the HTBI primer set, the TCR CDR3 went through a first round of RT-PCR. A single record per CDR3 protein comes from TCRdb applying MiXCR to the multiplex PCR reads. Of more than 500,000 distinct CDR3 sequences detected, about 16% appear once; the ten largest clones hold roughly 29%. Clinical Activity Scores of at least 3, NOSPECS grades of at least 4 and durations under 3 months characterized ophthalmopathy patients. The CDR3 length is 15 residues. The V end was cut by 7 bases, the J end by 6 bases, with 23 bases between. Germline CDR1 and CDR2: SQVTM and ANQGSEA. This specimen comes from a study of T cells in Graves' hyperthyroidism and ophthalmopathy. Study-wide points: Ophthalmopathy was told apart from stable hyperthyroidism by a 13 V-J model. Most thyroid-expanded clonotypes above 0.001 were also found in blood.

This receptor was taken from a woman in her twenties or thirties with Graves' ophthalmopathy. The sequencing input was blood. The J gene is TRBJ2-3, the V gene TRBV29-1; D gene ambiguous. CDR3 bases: TGCAGCGCAGACCAAACTAAGGGCTACACGGATACGCAGTATTTT. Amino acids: CSADQTKGYTDTQYF.